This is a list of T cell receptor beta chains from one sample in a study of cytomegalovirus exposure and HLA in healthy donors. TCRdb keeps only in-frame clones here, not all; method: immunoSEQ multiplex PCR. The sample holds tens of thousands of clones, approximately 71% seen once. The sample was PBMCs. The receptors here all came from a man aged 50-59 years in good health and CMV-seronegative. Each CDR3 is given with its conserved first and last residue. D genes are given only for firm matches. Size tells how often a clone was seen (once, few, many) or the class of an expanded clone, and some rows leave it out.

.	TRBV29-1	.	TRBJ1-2	TGCAGCGGGACTGGGTCCGGTAACTATGGCTACACCTTC	CSGTGSGNYGYTF
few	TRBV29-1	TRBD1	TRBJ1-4	TGCAGCGCCCTCGGGGACAGGGGCGGAAAAGGCGAAAAACTGTTTTTT	CSALGDRGGKGEKLFF
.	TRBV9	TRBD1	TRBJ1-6	TGTGCCAGCAGCGTAGCATTGACAGGGCGGACGGATTCACCCCTCCACTTT	CASSVALTGRTDSPLHF
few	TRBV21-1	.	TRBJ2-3	TGTGCCAGCAGCAAAAGCGGGGGGGCCACAGATACGCAGTATTTT	CASSKSGGATDTQYF
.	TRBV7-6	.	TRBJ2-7	TGTGCCAGCAGCCAACAAAGTTCCTACGAGCAGTACTTC	CASSQQSSYEQYF
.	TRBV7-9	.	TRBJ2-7	TGTTCCAGCAGCTTAGTAGGGACCGCGGGGTACGAGCAGTACTTC	CSSSLVGTAGYEQYF
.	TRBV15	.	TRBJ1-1	TGTGCCACCAGCAGAGATGATTGGGGAGGGCGAAATGAAGCTTTCTTT	CATSRDDWGGRNEAFF
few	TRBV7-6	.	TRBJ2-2	TGTGCCAGCAGCACCGACACTCCTAACACCGGGGAGCTGTTTTTT	CASSTDTPNTGELFF
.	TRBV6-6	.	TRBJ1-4	TGTGCCAGCACCCCGGGGTGGGGTAATGAAAAACTGTTTTTT	CASTPGWGNEKLFF
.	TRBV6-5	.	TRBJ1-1	TGTGCCACGTGTTGGAGGGAAAACACTGAAGCTTTCTTT	CATCWRENTEAFF
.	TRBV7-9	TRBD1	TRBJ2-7	TGTGCCAGCAGCCCCGGGACAGGAAAATCCTACGAGCAGTACTTC	CASSPGTGKSYEQYF
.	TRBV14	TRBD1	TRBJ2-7	TGTGCCAGCAGAGCGACAGGGACCAAGGAGTTCGAGCAGTACTTC	CASRATGTKEFEQYF
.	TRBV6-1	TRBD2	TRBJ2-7	TGTGCCAGCAGTGCCATCGGGGGGGTGCAGTACTTC	CASSAIGGVQYF
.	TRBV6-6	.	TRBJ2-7	TGTGCCAGCAGTTACTTGGGCCGTAACTACGAGCAGTACTTC	CASSYLGRNYEQYF
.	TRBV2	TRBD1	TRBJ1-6	TGTGCCAGCAGTCGGGGTGGGCAGGGGGGTTCACCCCTCCACTTT	CASSRGGQGGSPLHF
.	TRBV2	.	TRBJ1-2	TGTGCCAGCAATGAAGCGACTTCAACCTATGGCTACACCTTC	CASNEATSTYGYTF
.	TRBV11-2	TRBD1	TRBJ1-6	TGTGCCAGCAGCTTAACTTCAGGGGGCATCTCACCCCTCCACTTT	CASSLTSGGISPLHF
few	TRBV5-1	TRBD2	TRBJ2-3	TGCGCCAGCAGCTATAAAGCGGGGGGGACGACAGATACGCAGTATTTT	CASSYKAGGTTDTQYF
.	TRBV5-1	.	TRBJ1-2	TGCGCCAGCAGCGCTAGGTTTAACTATGGCTACACCTTC	CASSARFNYGYTF
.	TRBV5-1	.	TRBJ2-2	TGCGCCAGCACCCGATCGGGTGCGAACACCGGGGAGCTGTTTTTT	CASTRSGANTGELFF
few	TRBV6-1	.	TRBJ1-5	TGTGCCAGCAGTGAATTAATGAGACAGGGCAATCAGCCCCAGCATTTT	CASSELMRQGNQPQHF
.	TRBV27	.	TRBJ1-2	TGTGCCAGCAGTTTATCGTGGGAGTATGGCTACACCTTC	CASSLSWEYGYTF
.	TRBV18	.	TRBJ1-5	TGTGCCAGCTCACCACGGAGGGTTGGTCAGCCCCAGCATTTT	CASSPRRVGQPQHF